A single sample gave rise to the 11 T cell receptor beta chains below, sequenced in a study of T cells in Graves' hyperthyroidism and ophthalmopathy. Amplified regions were TCR beta CDR3 sequences from RNA transcripts. The primer set for the first-round RT-PCR of the TCR CDR3 was HTBI. In TCRdb, the multiplex PCR reads were re-called with MiXCR into one record per CDR3 protein. The data contain nearly 250,000 distinct CDR3 sequences, about 24% of them seen just once; the ten biggest clones take up under 40%. The material sequenced was blood. These receptors all come from a woman between 35 and 50 years old with Graves' ophthalmopathy.

This clonotype was detected many times. V is TRBV6-2 or TRBV6-3 and J is TRBJ2-7; 7 bases agree with TRBD2. V lost 5 bases and J lost 7; bases outside the gene matches: 14. Looked up from germline, CDR1 is MNHEY and CDR2 is SVGEGT. This CDR3 comprises 15 residues. CDR3: CASSTRLAMTGEQYF. The CDR3 DNA reads TGTGCCAGCAGTACGCGACTAGCTATGACGGGGGAGCAGTACTTC.

This clonotype was seen many times. The rearrangement joins TRBV12-3 or TRBV12-4 to TRBJ2-5, with D hard to call. With 5 bases removed from V and 2 bases from J, the gap between germline ends came to 9 bases. The CDR3 length is 13 residues. CDR3 protein: CASSIAPQETQYF. CDR3 sequence (DNA): TGTGCCAGCAGTATCGCGCCTCAAGAGACCCAGTACTTC.

The V call is TRBV6-1, the J call TRBJ1-1, with D uncertain. Germline CDR1 is MNHNS and CDR2 is SASEGT. V gave up 5 bases and J gave up 1 base, with 14 bases separating them. This CDR3 is 15 amino acids long. CDR3 nucleotide sequence: TGTGCCAGCAGTCGCACCAGGATGGGGAACACTGAAGCTTTCTTT. It specifies CASSRTRMGNTEAFF.

This chain joins TRBV18 and TRBJ1-1; perhaps TRBD1 as D (6 bases). V dropped 6 bases and J dropped 1 base, with 12 bases sitting between them. Germline V gene data show CDR1 as KGHSH and CDR2 as LQKENI. The CDR3 loop spans 14 amino acids. CDR3 sequence reads: CASSPGQSNTEAFF. For the CDR3, the DNA is TGTGCCAGCTCTCCGGGACAATCGAACACTGAAGCTTTCTTT.

The J gene is TRBJ1-2, the V gene TRBV6-1, with D perhaps TRBD1 (5 bases). With 6 bases removed from V and 7 bases from J, the gap between germline ends came to 21 bases. CDR1 is MNHNS, CDR2 SASEGT, per germline. The CDR3 has 15 residues. The DNA for the CDR3 is TGTGCCAGCAGATCCTACAGGAACCGGCTCTCTGGCTACACCTTC. This codes for CASRSYRNRLSGYTF.

This clonotype was found many times. The rearrangement links TRBV9 to TRBJ1-1; the match to TRBD1 covers 7 bases. The germline V gene has CDR1 SGDLS and CDR2 YYNGEE. The CDR3 loop spans 13 amino acids. Trimming at V came to 3 bases and at J to 9 bases, leaving 8 bases not matched to a gene. Here the CDR3 reads CASSARQGRKAFF. For the CDR3, the DNA is TGTGCCAGCAGCGCCCGACAGGGTAGGAAAGCTTTCTTT.

The table lists this clonotype with many counts. The V and J genes are TRBV6-1 and TRBJ2-7; D is ambiguous. This CDR3 is 15 amino acids long. Germline assignment: CDR1 MNHNS and CDR2 SASEGT. The V and J ends lost 7 bases and 0 bases respectively, with 16 bases between them. Written as DNA, the CDR3 is TGTGCCAGCACTGCCCAGGCCAGCGCCTCCTACGAGCAGTACTTC. It encodes CASTAQASASYEQYF.

At least ten counts were recorded for this clonotype. J is TRBJ1-5 and V is TRBV15, with D unclear. Germline lookup yields CDR1 LNHNV and CDR2 YYDKDF (reference sequence). V shed 5 bases and J shed 4 bases, with 15 bases lying between them. The CDR3 runs 15 residues. CDR3 nucleotides: TGTGCCACCAGCTCAAGCCTAGACCCTAATCAGCCCCAGCATTTT. Amino acid sequence: CATSSSLDPNQPQHF. The full variable domain, rest sourced from reference TRBV15 and TRBJ1-5, is DAMVIQNPRYQVTQFGKPVTLSCSQTLNHNVMYWYQQKSSQAPKLLFHYYDKDFNNEADTPDNFQSRRPNTSFCFLDIRSPGLGDTAMYLCATSSSLDPNQPQHFGDGTRLSIL.

The chain links TRBV30 to TRBJ1-2, with a weak D call TRBD1 (6 bases). Trimming pared 3 bases from V and 5 bases from J, leaving 16 bases between. In germline, CDR1 is GTSNPN, CDR2 SVGIG (reference sequence). This CDR3 has 14 amino acids. The CDR3 nucleotides are TGTGCCTGGAGATCAGGGGCAACTACGTATGGCTACACCTTC. This translates into CAWRSGATTYGYTF.

This clonotype appeared many times. The V call is TRBV12-3 or TRBV12-4, the J call TRBJ1-2; D unclear. CDR3 length: 13 residues. Between the trimmed V and J ends, which lost 6 bases and 4 bases, there was a span of 12 bases. The CDR3 bases are TGTGCCAGCAGGGAGGTCGTAGGCTATGGCTACACCTTC. Its translation: CASREVVGYGYTF.

A word on this clonotype: This sequence may be a read error, since a much larger clone differs from it by one base. The V and J genes are TRBV13 and TRBJ2-3; TRBD2 is a possible D gene (5 bases). Germline CDR1 PRHDT, CDR2 FYEKMQ (reference sequence). V was clipped by 2 bases and J by 2 bases, with 11 bases between them. The CDR3 has 15 residues. CDR3 sequence (DNA): TGTGCCAGCAGCTTACCAGCGGCCCACACAGATACGCAGTATTTT. This translates into CASSLPAAHTDTQYF.